Sequencing of this T cell receptor beta chain was carried out in a study of T cells in Graves' hyperthyroidism and ophthalmopathy. Uncontrolled infection, other autoimmune disease, pregnancy or lactation disqualified patients from enrolment. The investigators amplified TCR beta CDR3 regions from RNA transcripts. The TCR CDR3 was amplified in a first-round RT-PCR using the HTBI primer set. One entry per CDR3 protein results from TCRdb running MiXCR on the multiplex PCR reads. The sample records 300,000 or so distinct CDR3 sequences, roughly 18% being singletons. V lost 1 base, J lost 12 bases, and 13 bases lay in between. There are 13 residues in the CDR3. CDR1 is MDHEN and CDR2 is SYDVKM in the germline V gene.

The chain has TRBV28 and TRBJ2-1, with a weak D call TRBD1 (5 bases). This TCR came from a woman between 50 and 59 years old with Graves' hyperthyroidism. Material: blood. In DNA, the CDR3 is TGTGCCAGCAGTTTATCCAGGGTGGATGTGCAGTTCTTC. This codes for CASSLSRVDVQFF.